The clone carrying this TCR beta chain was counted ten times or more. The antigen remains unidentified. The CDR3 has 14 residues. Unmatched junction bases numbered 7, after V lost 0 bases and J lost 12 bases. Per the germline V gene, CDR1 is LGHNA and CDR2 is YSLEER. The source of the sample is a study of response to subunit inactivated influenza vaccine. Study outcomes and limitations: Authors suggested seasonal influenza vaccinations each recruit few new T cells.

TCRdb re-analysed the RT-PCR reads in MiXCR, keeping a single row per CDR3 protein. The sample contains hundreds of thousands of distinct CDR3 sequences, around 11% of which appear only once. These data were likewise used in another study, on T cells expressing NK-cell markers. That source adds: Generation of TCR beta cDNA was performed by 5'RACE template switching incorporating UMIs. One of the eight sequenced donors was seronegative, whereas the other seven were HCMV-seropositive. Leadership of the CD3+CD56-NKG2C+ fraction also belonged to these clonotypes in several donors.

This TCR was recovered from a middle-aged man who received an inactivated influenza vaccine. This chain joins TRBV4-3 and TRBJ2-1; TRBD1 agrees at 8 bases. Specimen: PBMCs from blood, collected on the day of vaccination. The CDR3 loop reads CASSQDRLDRAQFF. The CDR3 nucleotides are TGCGCCAGCAGCCAAGATCGCCTGGACAGGGCGCAGTTCTTC.